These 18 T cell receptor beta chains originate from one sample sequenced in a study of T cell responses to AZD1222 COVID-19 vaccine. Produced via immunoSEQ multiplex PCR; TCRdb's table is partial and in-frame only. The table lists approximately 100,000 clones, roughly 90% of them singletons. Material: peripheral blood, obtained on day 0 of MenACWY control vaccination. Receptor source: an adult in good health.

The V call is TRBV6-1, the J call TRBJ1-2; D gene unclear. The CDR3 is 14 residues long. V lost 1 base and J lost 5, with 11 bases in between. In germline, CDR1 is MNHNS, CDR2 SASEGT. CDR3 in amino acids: CASSEGGARYGYTF. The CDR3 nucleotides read TGTGCCAGCAGTGAAGGGGGTGCTCGGTATGGCTACACCTTC.

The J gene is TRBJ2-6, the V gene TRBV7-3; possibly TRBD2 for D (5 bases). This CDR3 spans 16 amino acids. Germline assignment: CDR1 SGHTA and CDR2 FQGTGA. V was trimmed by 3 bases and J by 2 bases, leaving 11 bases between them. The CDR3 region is CASSLAGGAGANVLTF. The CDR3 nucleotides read TGTGCCAGCAGCTTGGCGGGCGGAGCTGGGGCCAACGTCCTGACTTTC. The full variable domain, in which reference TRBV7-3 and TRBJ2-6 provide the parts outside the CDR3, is GAGVSQTPSNKVTEKGKYVELRCDPISGHTALYWYRQSLGQGPEFLIYFQGTGAADDSGLPNDRFFAVRPEGSVSTLKIQRTERGDSAVYLCASSLAGGAGANVLTFGAGSRLTVL.

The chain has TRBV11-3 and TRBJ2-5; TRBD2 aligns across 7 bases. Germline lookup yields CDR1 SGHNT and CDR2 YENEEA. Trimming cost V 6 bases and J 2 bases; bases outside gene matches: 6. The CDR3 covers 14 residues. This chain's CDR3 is CASRGGGVQETQYF. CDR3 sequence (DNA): TGTGCCAGCAGGGGCGGGGGAGTACAAGAGACCCAGTACTTC.

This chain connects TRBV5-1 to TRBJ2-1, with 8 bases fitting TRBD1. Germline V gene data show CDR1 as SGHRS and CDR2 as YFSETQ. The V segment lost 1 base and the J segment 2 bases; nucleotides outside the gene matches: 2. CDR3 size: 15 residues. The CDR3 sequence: CASSLRGQAYNEQFF. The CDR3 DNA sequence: TGCGCCAGCAGCTTGAGGGGACAGGCCTACAATGAGCAGTTCTTC.

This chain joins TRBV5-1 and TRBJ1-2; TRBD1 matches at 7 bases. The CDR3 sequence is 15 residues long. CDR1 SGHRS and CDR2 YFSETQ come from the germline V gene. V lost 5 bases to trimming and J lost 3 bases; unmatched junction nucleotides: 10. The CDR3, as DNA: TGCGCCAGCAGACTCAACTACAGGGGCCACTATGGCTACACCTTC. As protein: CASRLNYRGHYGYTF.

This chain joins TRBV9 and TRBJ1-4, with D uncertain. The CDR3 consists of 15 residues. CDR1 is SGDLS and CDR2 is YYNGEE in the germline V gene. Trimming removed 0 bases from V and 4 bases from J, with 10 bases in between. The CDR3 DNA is TGTGCCAGCAGCGTAGGTCCTCAGAATAATGAAAAACTGTTTTTT. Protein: CASSVGPQNNEKLFF.

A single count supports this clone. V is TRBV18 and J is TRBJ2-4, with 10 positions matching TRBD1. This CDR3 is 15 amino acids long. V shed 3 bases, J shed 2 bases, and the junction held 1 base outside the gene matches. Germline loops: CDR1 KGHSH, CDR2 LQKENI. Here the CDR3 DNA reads TGTGCCAGCTCACCGGGACAGGGGTCCAAAAACATTCAGTACTTC. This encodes CASSPGQGSKNIQYF.

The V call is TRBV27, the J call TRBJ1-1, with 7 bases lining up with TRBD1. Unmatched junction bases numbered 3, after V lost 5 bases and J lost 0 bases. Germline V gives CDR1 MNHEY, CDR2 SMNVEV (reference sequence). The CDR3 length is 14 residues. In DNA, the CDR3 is TGTGCCAGCAGTCGACAGGGAATGAACACTGAAGCTTTCTTT. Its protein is CASSRQGMNTEAFF.

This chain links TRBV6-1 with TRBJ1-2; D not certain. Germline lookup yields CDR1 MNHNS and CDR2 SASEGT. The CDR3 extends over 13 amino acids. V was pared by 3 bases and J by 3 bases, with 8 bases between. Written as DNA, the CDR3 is TGTGCCAGCAGTGAGTCGGCCCACTATGGCTACACCTTC. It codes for CASSESAHYGYTF.

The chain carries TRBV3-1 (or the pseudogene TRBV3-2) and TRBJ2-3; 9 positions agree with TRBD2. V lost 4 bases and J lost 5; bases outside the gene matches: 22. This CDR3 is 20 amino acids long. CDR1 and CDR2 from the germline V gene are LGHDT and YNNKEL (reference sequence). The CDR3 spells CASSPLLTSMAGGAQDTQYF. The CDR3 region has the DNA TGTGCCAGCAGCCCGCTACTCACCTCCATGGCGGGGGGGGCCCAAGATACGCAGTATTTT.

The CDR3: CASRTRGSYEQYF. The CDR3 DNA follows: TGTGCCAGCCGGACCCGGGGGTCCTACGAGCAGTACTTC. The chain carries TRBV11-3 and TRBJ2-7; D is possibly TRBD2 (6 bases). The CDR3 is made up of 13 amino acids. Germline V gives CDR1 SGHNT, CDR2 YENEEA. Trimming took 8 bases from V and 1 from J, leaving 12 bases between them.

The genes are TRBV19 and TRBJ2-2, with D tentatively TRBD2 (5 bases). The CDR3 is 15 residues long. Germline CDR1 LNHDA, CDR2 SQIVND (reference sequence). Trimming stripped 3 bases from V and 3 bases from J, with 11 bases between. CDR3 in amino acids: CASSISRLYTGELFF. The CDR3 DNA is TGTGCCAGTAGTATCTCCAGACTATACACCGGGGAGCTGTTTTTT. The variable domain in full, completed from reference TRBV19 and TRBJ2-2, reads DGGITQSPKYLFRKEGQNVTLSCEQNLNHDAMYWYRQDPGQGLRLIYYSQIVNDFQKGDIAEGYSVSREKKESFPLTVTSAQKNPTAFYLCASSISRLYTGELFFGEGSRLTVL.

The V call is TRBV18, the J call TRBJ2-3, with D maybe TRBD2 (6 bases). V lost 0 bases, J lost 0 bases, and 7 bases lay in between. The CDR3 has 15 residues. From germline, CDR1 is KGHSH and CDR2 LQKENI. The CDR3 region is CASSPPGLSTDTQYF. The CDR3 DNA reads TGTGCCAGCTCACCACCGGGACTTAGCACAGATACGCAGTATTTT.

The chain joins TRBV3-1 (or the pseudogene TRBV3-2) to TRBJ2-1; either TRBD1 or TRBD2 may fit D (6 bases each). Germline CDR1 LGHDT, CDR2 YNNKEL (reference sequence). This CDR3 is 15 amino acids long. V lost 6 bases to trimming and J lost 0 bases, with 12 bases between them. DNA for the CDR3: TGTGCCAGCAGTCTCGAGGGGGGCTCCTACAATGAGCAGTTCTTC. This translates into CASSLEGGSYNEQFF.

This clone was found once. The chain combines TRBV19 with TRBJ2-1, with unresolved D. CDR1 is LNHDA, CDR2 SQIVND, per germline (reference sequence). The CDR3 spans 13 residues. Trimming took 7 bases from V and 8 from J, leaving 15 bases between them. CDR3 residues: CASTPTAVHEQFF. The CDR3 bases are TGTGCCAGTACTCCCACTGCCGTTCATGAGCAGTTCTTC.

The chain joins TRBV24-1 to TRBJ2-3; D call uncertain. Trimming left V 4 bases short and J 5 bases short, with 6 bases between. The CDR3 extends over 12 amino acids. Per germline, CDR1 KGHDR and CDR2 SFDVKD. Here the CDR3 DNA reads TGTGCCACCAGTGACTCGTTAGATACGCAGTATTTT. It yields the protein CATSDSLDTQYF.

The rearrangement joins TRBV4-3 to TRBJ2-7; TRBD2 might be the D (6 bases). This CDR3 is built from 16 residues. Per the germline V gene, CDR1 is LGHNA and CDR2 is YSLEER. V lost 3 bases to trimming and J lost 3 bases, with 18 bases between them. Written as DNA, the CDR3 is TGCGCCAGCAGCCAGTACGGGGGAGGTGGAGTCTACGAGCAGTACTTC. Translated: CASSQYGGGGVYEQYF.

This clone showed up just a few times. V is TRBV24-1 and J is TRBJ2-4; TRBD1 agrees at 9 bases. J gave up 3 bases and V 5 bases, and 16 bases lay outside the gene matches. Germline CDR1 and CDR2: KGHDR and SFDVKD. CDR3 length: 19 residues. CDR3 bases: TGTGCCACCAGTGTGCTCCGGGACAGGGCCCCGTCTGGCAAAAACATTCAGTACTTC. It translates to CATSVLRDRAPSGKNIQYF.